The next 20 T cell receptor beta chains were all read from a single sample in a study of beta chain features in type 1 diabetes. What was sequenced were expressed TCRB transcripts, since all of the isolated RNA had been reverse transcribed. Some clones are missing from TCRdb's copy, which holds only in-frame ones; the method was immunoSEQ multiplex PCR. Among 860,000 or so clones listed, roughly 15% were seen once. The specimen sequenced was naive CD4+ T cells from blood. The receptors come from a young woman in good health.

On this clone itself: Other DNA sequences in this specimen translate into the identical CDR3. CDR3 in DNA: TGTGCCAGCAGCCCGCGGGCCTCTGGGGCCAACGTCCTGACTTTC. It translates to CASSPRASGANVLTF. The chain employs TRBV7-2 and TRBJ2-6; tentatively, D is TRBD2 (5 bases). This CDR3 is 15 amino acids long. V was shortened by 5 bases and J by 0 bases, with 8 bases between the two germline ends. The germline gives CDR1 SGHTA, CDR2 FQGNSA.

This clone was detected a few times. The chain couples TRBV7-3 to TRBJ2-1; D is perhaps TRBD2 (6 bases). V shed 2 bases and J shed 2 bases, with 10 bases lying between them. The germline gives CDR1 SGHTA, CDR2 FQGTGA. The CDR3 is 15 amino acids. The CDR3 loop reads CASSLGGPTYNEQFF. The CDR3 nucleotides read TGTGCCAGCAGCTTAGGAGGGCCCACCTACAATGAGCAGTTCTTC. Based on the CDR3 plus reference TRBV7-3 and TRBJ2-1, the full variable domain is GAGVSQTPSNKVTEKGKYVELRCDPISGHTALYWYRQSLGQGPEFLIYFQGTGAADDSGLPNDRFFAVRPEGSVSTLKIQRTERGDSAVYLCASSLGGPTYNEQFFGPGTRLTVL.

This clone was observed a handful of times. This chain connects TRBV25-1 to TRBJ2-5; 13 nucleotides align to TRBD2. The germline gives CDR1 MGHDK, CDR2 SYGVNS. The CDR3 is made up of 13 amino acids. The J segment lost 5 bases and the V segment lost 7 bases, leaving 1 base of the junction unmatched. In DNA form, the CDR3 reads TGTGCCAGCACACTAGCGGGAGGGGAGACCCAGTACTTC. Protein: CASTLAGGETQYF.

The chain carries TRBV28 and TRBJ1-2; D not resolved. V shed 1 base and J shed 5 bases, with 14 bases lying between them. The CDR3 covers 15 residues. Per the germline V gene, CDR1 is MDHEN and CDR2 is SYDVKM. This CDR3 reads CASSLSEGASYGYTF. Written as DNA, the CDR3 is TGTGCCAGCAGTTTATCAGAGGGCGCTTCGTATGGCTACACCTTC.

Only a few counts were recorded for this clone. This chain joins TRBV7-3 and TRBJ2-5; D call uncertain. Germline CDR1 and CDR2: SGHTA and FQGTGA. With 0 bases removed from V and 5 bases from J, the gap between germline ends came to 13 bases. This CDR3 has 15 amino acids. The CDR3 bases are TGTGCCAGCAGCTTAACCCCCTCGGATTCGGAGACCCAGTACTTC. It codes for CASSLTPSDSETQYF.

The rearrangement uses TRBV7-2 and TRBJ2-1, with D tentatively TRBD1 or TRBD2 (5 bases each). Germline CDR1 is SGHTA and CDR2 is FQGNSA. V was pared by 1 base and J by 12 bases, with 13 bases between. The CDR3 contains 13 residues. CDR3 amino acids: CASSLGGTSGQFF. In DNA form, the CDR3 reads TGTGCCAGCAGCTTAGGAGGGACGTCTGGGCAGTTCTTC.

This clone was counted between two and nine times. The chain is built from TRBV29-1 and TRBJ2-1; D gene uncertain. The CDR3 has 12 residues. Per germline, CDR1 SQVTM and CDR2 ANQGSEA. V was clipped by 4 bases and J by 6 bases, with 10 bases between them. CDR3 protein: CSVGRRGNEQFF. The CDR3 DNA reads TGCAGCGTTGGTCGTCGCGGCAATGAGCAGTTCTTC.

The V gene is TRBV5-5, the J gene TRBJ2-7; 7 bases align to TRBD2. Per the germline V gene, CDR1 is SGHKS and CDR2 is YYEKEE (reference sequence). This CDR3 contains 14 residues. Losses at the gene ends were 2 bases for V and 4 bases for J; bases not matched to a gene: 6. The CDR3 sequence: CASSFTAGTYEQYF. CDR3 DNA sequence: TGTGCCAGCAGCTTTACAGCGGGAACGTACGAGCAGTACTTC. Combining the CDR3 with reference TRBV5-5 and TRBJ2-7 gives the whole variable domain DAGVTQSPTHLIKTRGQQVTLRCSPISGHKSVSWYQQVLGQGPQFIFQYYEKEERGRGNFPDRFSARQFPNYSSELNVNALLLGDSALYLCASSFTAGTYEQYFGPGTRLTVT.

The J gene is TRBJ2-2, the V gene TRBV6-1; TRBD2 is a possible D gene (5 bases). Trimming shortened V by 0 bases and J by 7 bases, and 15 bases separated the two germline ends. The CDR3 is 16 residues long. Germline loops: CDR1 MNHNS, CDR2 SASEGT. The CDR3 DNA sequence: TGTGCCAGCAGTGAAGCTACTAGGCGAGCGCGCGGGGAGCTGTTTTTT. Translating gives CASSEATRRARGELFF.

The chain uses TRBV7-2 and TRBJ2-1, with 15 bases lining up with TRBD2. This CDR3 spans 15 amino acids. Trimming removed 4 bases from V and 9 bases from J; junction bases left unmatched: 4. Germline CDR1 SGHTA, CDR2 FQGNSA. The CDR3 nucleotides are TGTGCCAGCAGCTGGACTAGCGGGAGGGCCGGTGAGCAGTTCTTC. Translated: CASSWTSGRAGEQFF. The whole variable domain, filled in from reference TRBV7-2 and TRBJ2-1, reads GAGVSQSPSNKVTEKGKDVELRCDPISGHTALYWYRQSLGQGLEFLIYFQGNSAPDKSGLPSDRFSAERTGGSVSTLTIQRTQQEDSAVYLCASSWTSGRAGEQFFGPGTRLTVL.

The gene calls are TRBV28 and TRBJ2-7; the D is unclear. This CDR3 region has 15 residues. Trimming cost V 4 bases and J 6 bases, with 19 bases left between them. The germline CDR1 and CDR2 sequences are MDHEN and SYDVKM. This chain's CDR3 is CASSSPWAEPLEQYF. The CDR3 bases are TGTGCCAGCAGTTCCCCGTGGGCAGAGCCCCTCGAGCAGTACTTC.

The chain recombines TRBV7-2 with TRBJ2-5; D gene unclear. Germline V gene sequence: CDR1 SGHTA, CDR2 FQGNSA. The V and J ends lost 0 bases and 0 bases respectively, with 5 bases between them. This CDR3 comprises 14 residues. The CDR3 sequence: CASSLAEYQETQYF. CDR3 coding DNA: TGTGCCAGCAGCTTAGCAGAATACCAAGAGACCCAGTACTTC.

This chain joins TRBV2 and TRBJ2-3; D remains ambiguous. CDR3 length: 11 amino acids. The germline gives CDR1 SNHLY, CDR2 FYNNEI. V gave up 8 bases and J gave up 4 bases, with 7 bases separating them. The CDR3 here is CASLLADTQYF. The CDR3 DNA follows: TGTGCCAGCCTGTTGGCAGATACGCAGTATTTT.

In its sample, this clone was seen a few times. For the CDR3, the DNA is TGTGCCAGCAGCAAATCCGGGACTAGGGTCTACGAGCAGTACTTC. The encoded protein is CASSKSGTRVYEQYF. The chain couples TRBV7-9 to TRBJ2-7, with 8 bases fitting TRBD2. The CDR3 covers 15 residues. Trimming cost V 5 bases and J 3 bases; bases outside gene matches: 9. Germline CDR1 reads SEHNR; CDR2 reads FQNEAQ (reference sequence). Full variable domain (outside the CDR3, taken from reference TRBV7-9 and TRBJ2-7): DTGVSQNPRHKITKRGQNVTFRCDPISEHNRLYWYRQTLGQGPEFLTYFQNEAQLEKSRLLSDRFSAERPKGSFSTLEIQRTEQGDSAMYLCASSKSGTRVYEQYFGPGTRLTVT.

This clone was detected only a few times. The chain employs TRBV4-1 and TRBJ2-1; 8 positions agree with TRBD2. Losses at the gene ends were 1 base for V and 8 bases for J; bases not matched to a gene: 10. The CDR3 loop spans 16 amino acids. Germline V gene data show CDR1 as MGHRA and CDR2 as YSYEKL. CDR3 amino acids: CASSQVDLAGRDEQFF. The CDR3 DNA sequence: TGCGCCAGCAGCCAAGTGGATCTAGCGGGCCGCGATGAGCAGTTCTTC.

J is TRBJ1-5 and V is TRBV5-6; D possibly corresponds to TRBD1 (6 bases). With 4 bases removed from V and 0 bases from J, the gap between germline ends came to 11 bases. The CDR3 runs to 15 residues. CDR1 is SGHDT, CDR2 YYEEEE, per germline. The CDR3 loop reads CASSLRGYSNQPQHF. CDR3 sequence (DNA): TGTGCCAGCAGCCTGAGGGGGTATAGCAATCAGCCCCAGCATTTT.

In DNA form, the CDR3 reads TGTGCCAGCAGGGTTTACAGCACAGATACGCAGTATTTT. Protein sequence: CASRVYSTDTQYF. V gene TRBV27 combines with J gene TRBJ2-3; D is unclear. V lost 6 bases to trimming and J lost 0 bases, with 7 bases between them. The CDR3 is 13 residues long. Germline V gene data show CDR1 as MNHEY and CDR2 as SMNVEV (reference sequence).

The chain has TRBV6-5 and TRBJ2-5; D may be TRBD2 (6 bases). Per the germline V gene, CDR1 is MNHEY and CDR2 is SVGAGI. The CDR3 contains 13 residues. The V gene lost 6 bases and the J gene lost 5 bases, with 13 bases spanning the gap. In DNA, the CDR3 is TGTGCCAGCAGGGGCGGTGGGGGGGAGACCCAGTACTTC. It is translated as CASRGGGGETQYF.

The chain links TRBV5-6 to TRBJ2-7; 7 nucleotides align to TRBD1. The CDR3 extends over 15 amino acids. J gave up 7 bases and V 3 bases, and 13 bases lay outside the gene matches. CDR1 and CDR2 from the germline V gene are SGHDT and YYEEEE. The CDR3 DNA reads as TGTGCCAGCAGCTGGGACAGAAATCGCCTACGGGAGCAGTACTTC. Translating it yields CASSWDRNRLREQYF.

This clone has a handful of counts. The chain combines TRBV9 with TRBJ2-7; 10 bases are a match to TRBD1. Germline CDR1 is SGDLS and CDR2 is YYNGEE. The CDR3 runs 15 residues. V shed 0 bases, J shed 3 bases, and the junction held 3 bases outside the gene matches. CDR3 sequence (DNA): TGTGCCAGCAGCGTAGGGACAGGGGGAGTCTACGAGCAGTACTTC. Amino acids: CASSVGTGGVYEQYF.